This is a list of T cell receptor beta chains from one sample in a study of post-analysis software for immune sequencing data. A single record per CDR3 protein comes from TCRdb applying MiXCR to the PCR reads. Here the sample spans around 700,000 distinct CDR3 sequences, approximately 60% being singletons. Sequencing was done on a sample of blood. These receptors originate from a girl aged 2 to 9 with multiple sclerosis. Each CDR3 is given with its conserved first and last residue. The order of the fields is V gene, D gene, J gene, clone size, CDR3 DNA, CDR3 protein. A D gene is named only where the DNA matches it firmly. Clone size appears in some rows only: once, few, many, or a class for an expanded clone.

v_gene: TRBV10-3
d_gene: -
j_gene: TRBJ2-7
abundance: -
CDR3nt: TGTGCCATCAGTGAGTGGGGCAGGGACTCCTACGAGCAGTACTTC
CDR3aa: CAISEWGRDSYEQYF

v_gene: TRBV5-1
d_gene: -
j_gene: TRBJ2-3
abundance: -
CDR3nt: TGCGCCACCAAACAGGTCAGCACAGATACGCAGTATTTT
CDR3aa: CATKQVSTDTQYF

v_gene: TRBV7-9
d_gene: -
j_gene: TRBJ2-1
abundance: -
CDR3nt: TGTGCCAGCAGCTTAATCACAGGGAGCCGGGGTGAGCAGTTCTTC
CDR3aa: CASSLITGSRGEQFF

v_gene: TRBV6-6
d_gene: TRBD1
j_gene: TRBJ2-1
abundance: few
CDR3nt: TGTGCCAGCAGCCACCAGGGACAGGGGGATGAGCAGTTCTTC
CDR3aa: CASSHQGQGDEQFF

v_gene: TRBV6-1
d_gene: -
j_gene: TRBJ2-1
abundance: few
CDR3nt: TGTGCCAGCAGACGAGAGACCTACAATGAGCAGTTCTTC
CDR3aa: CASRRETYNEQFF

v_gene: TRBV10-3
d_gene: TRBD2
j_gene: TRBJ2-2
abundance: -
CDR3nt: TGTGCCATCAGTGGGGACTATCCGAACACCGGGGAGCTGTTTTTT
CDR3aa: CAISGDYPNTGELFF

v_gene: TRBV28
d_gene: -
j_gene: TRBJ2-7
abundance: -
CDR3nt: TGTGCCAGCAGTTTAACAGTGAATAACGAGCAGTACTTC
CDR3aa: CASSLTVNNEQYF

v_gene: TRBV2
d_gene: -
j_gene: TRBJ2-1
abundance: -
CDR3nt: TGTGCCAGCAGTGAATTCGGGGACTCGGCCTACAATGAGCAGTTCTTC
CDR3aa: CASSEFGDSAYNEQFF

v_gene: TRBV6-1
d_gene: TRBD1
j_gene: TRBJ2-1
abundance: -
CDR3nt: TGTGCCAGCAGAGAACCGGGACAGGGGAATGAGCAGTTCTTC
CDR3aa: CASREPGQGNEQFF

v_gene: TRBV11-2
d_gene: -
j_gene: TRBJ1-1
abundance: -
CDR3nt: TGTGCCAGCAGCTTAAACGGACGGCAAGCTTTCTTT
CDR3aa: CASSLNGRQAFF

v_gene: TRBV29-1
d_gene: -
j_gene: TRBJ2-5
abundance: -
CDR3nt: TGCAGCGTTGGAGGGTCAACAGATCAGTACTTC
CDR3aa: CSVGGSTDQYF

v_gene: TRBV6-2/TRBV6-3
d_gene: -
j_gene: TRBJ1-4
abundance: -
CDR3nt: TGTGCCAGCAGTTACGGTCAGGACGGAAATGAAAAACTGTTTTTT
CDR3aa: CASSYGQDGNEKLFF

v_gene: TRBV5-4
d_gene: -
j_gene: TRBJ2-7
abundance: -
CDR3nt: TGTGCCAGCAGCGGAGGACTGGAGGGGATATACGAGCAGTACTTC
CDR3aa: CASSGGLEGIYEQYF

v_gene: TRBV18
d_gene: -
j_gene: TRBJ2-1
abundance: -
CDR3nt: TGTGCCAGCTCACCCCAGGGCGGTAACAATGAGCAGTTCTTC
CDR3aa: CASSPQGGNNEQFF

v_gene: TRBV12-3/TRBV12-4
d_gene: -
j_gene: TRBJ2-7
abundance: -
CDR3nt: TGTGCCAGCAGCACGACAAGGGGCGAGCAGTACTTC
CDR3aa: CASSTTRGEQYF

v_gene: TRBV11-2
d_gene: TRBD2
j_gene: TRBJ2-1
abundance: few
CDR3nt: TGTGCCAGCAATTCCCGTAGCGGGGGACCCTACAATGAGCAGTTCTTC
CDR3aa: CASNSRSGGPYNEQFF

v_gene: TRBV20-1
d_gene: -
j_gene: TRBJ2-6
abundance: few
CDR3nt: TGCAGTGCTGCACCCAGGAGCTCTGGGGCCAACGTCCTGACTTTC
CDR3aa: CSAAPRSSGANVLTF

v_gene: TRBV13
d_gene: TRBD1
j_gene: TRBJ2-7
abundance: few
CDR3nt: TGTGCCAGCAGCTTCAAAGACAGGGGGCCCCACGAGCAGTACTTC
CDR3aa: CASSFKDRGPHEQYF

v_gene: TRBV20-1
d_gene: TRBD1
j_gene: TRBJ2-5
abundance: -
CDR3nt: TGCAGTGCTAGTCTACAGGGGGCCGTGAAGACCCAGTACTTC
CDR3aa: CSASLQGAVKTQYF

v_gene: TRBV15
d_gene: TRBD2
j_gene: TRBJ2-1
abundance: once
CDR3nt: TGTGCCACCAGCGGTATTGGGGGGGGAGTCTATGAGCAGTTCTTC
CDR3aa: CATSGIGGGVYEQFF

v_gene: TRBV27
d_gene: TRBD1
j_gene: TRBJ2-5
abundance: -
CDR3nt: TGTGCCAGCAGCTACGGGACAGATGAAGAGACCCAGTACTTC
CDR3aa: CASSYGTDEETQYF

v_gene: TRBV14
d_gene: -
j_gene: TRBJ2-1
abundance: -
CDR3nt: TGTGCCAGCAGCCAGGGGAGACACAATGAGCAGTTCTTC
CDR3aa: CASSQGRHNEQFF

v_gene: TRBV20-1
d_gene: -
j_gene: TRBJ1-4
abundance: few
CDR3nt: TGCAGTGCTAGAGGGCGGAGAAGGAATGAAAAACTGTTTTTT
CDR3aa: CSARGRRRNEKLFF

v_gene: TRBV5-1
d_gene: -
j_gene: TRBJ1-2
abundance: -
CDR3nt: TGCGCCAGCAGCTTAGCCGGGGAGTTCTATGGCTACACCTTC
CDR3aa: CASSLAGEFYGYTF